A single sample gave rise to the 10 T cell receptor beta chains below, sequenced in a study of blood T cell repertoires in COVID-19 (TCRdb year 2020). Libraries came from the immunoSEQ multiplex PCR assay. This is the immuneACCESS table as TCRdb keeps it, with only in-frame sequences that have V and J called. A part of the clones is gone; compared with another copy, unresolved V genes explain less than half, and the rest is unexplained. Present in this sample are some 150,000 clones, approximately 88% of which were seen just once. The ten largest clones capture roughly 2.8% of the sample. Sequenced input: peripheral blood. The receptor set was obtained from a man in his sixties with acute or convalescent COVID-19.

This clone appeared once. The CDR3 DNA reads TGTGCCAGCAGTTACTCGCGAGGGATAGGTGGCTACACCTTC. Amino acids: CASSYSRGIGGYTF. The J gene is TRBJ1-2, the V gene TRBV6-5; D remains unclear. The CDR3 spans 14 residues. Trimming took 0 bases from V and 7 from J, leaving 12 bases between them. Germline V gene lookup returns CDR1 MNHEY and CDR2 SVGAGI.

CDR3 sequence: CASSFGRVGNQPQHF. The CDR3 DNA follows: TGTGCCAGCAGCTTTGGGAGGGTTGGAAATCAGCCCCAGCATTTT. The genes are TRBV13 and TRBJ1-5; D call uncertain. Trimming removed 3 bases from V and 4 bases from J, with 13 bases in between. The CDR3 runs to 15 residues. Germline CDR1 and CDR2: PRHDT and FYEKMQ (reference sequence).

This chain connects TRBV5-1 to TRBJ2-5, with 14 bases matching TRBD2. This CDR3 is 18 amino acids long. Germline CDR1 is SGHRS and CDR2 is YFSETQ. Unmatched junction bases numbered 14, after V lost 3 bases and J lost 7 bases. The CDR3 nucleotides are TGCGCCAGCAGCTGGCGGACTAGCGGGGGGCCAGGCGTTGGGACCCAGTACTTC. It yields the protein CASSWRTSGGPGVGTQYF.

The V and J genes are TRBV20-1 and TRBJ2-5; 9 bases line up with TRBD1. CDR1 is DFQATT, CDR2 SNEGSKA, per germline (reference sequence). Unmatched junction bases numbered 4, after V lost 3 bases and J lost 2 bases. The CDR3 contains 14 residues. CDR3 sequence reads: CSASRTGAQETQYF. CDR3 DNA: TGCAGTGCTAGTAGGACAGGGGCGCAAGAGACCCAGTACTTC.

This sequence joins TRBV6-1 and TRBJ2-7, with D possibly matching TRBD1 (6 bases). Trimming stripped 3 bases from V and 1 base from J, with 10 bases between. This CDR3 has 14 amino acids. Germline V CDR1 and CDR2: MNHNS, SASEGT. Written as DNA, the CDR3 is TGTGCCAGCAGTGATAAGGGGGATTCCTACGAGCAGTACTTC. The encoded protein is CASSDKGDSYEQYF.

V is TRBV7-9 and J is TRBJ1-2, with 10 bases identical to TRBD1. V shed 5 bases, J shed 8 bases, and the junction held 8 bases outside the gene matches. Germline CDR1 reads SEHNR; CDR2 reads FQNEAQ (reference sequence). The CDR3 extends over 14 amino acids. This CDR3 reads CASSHSTGGIGYTF. The CDR3 nucleotides read TGTGCCAGCAGCCATTCGACAGGGGGCATCGGCTACACCTTC.

The chain carries TRBV4-2 and TRBJ1-1; 9 bases agree with TRBD1. This CDR3 spans 16 amino acids. Germline V gene data show CDR1 as LGHNA and CDR2 as YNFKEQ. V was clipped by 4 bases and J by 1 base; unmatched bases: 7. The CDR3 DNA reads as TGTGCCAGCAGCCCGTCCGGGACAGGGAGGAACACTGAAGCTTTCTTT. Translating it yields CASSPSGTGRNTEAFF.

This clone was picked up a small number of times. Other DNA sequences within the sample encode an identical CDR3. V is TRBV9 and J is TRBJ2-1, with D perhaps TRBD2 (5 bases). Trimming removed 1 base from V and 0 bases from J, with 8 bases in between. Germline CDR1 is SGDLS and CDR2 is YYNGEE. The CDR3 covers 15 residues. The CDR3 nucleotides are TGTGCCAGCAGCGTAAGCGGAAGCTCCTACAATGAGCAGTTCTTC. Its protein is CASSVSGSSYNEQFF. Full variable domain (missing parts from reference TRBV9 and TRBJ2-1): DSGVTQTPKHLITATGQRVTLRCSPRSGDLSVYWYQQSLDQGLQFLIQYYNGEERAKGNILERFSAQQFPDLHSELNLSSLELGDSALYFCASSVSGSSYNEQFFGPGTRLTVL.

This chain connects TRBV19 to TRBJ2-1; 11 bases line up with TRBD2. Germline V gene lookup returns CDR1 LNHDA and CDR2 SQIVND (reference sequence). The CDR3 sequence is 15 residues long. Trimming took 4 bases from V and 4 from J; bases not matched to a gene: 3. CDR3 sequence (DNA): TGTGCCAGTAGTAAGGGACTAGCGGTGTACAATGAGCAGTTCTTC. This codes for CASSKGLAVYNEQFF. Based on the CDR3 plus reference TRBV19 and TRBJ2-1, the full variable domain is DGGITQSPKYLFRKEGQNVTLSCEQNLNHDAMYWYRQDPGQGLRLIYYSQIVNDFQKGDIAEGYSVSREKKESFPLTVTSAQKNPTAFYLCASSKGLAVYNEQFFGPGTRLTVL.

The CDR3 DNA sequence: TGTGCCAGCAGCGCCGGGACAGGGGGTTCAGGCACTGAAGCTTTCTTT. Its translation: CASSAGTGGSGTEAFF. The V call is TRBV5-4, the J call TRBJ1-1; 11 positions match TRBD1. CDR3 length: 16 amino acids. Looked up from germline, CDR1 is SGHNT and CDR2 is YYREEE (reference sequence). V trimming: 4 bases; J trimming: 4 bases; junction bases outside the gene matches: 9.